The T cell receptor (beta chain) described here comes from a study of blood T cells in healthy people across ages. Comment on this clonotype: Its antigen is currently unknown.

This CDR3 comprises 17 residues. Trimming left V 4 bases short and J 4 bases short, with 22 bases between. CDR1 is MNHEY and CDR2 is SMNVEV in the germline V gene (reference sequence). It was with a sample-barcoded 5' primer and a J-beta primer mix that a second PCR of roughly 7 to 12 cycles was run. TCRdb processed the 5' RACE reads anew with MiXCR; each CDR3 protein has one entry. The sample yields hundreds of thousands of distinct CDR3 sequences, around 50% seen once. Study-wide results and limits: Roughly linearly, TCR beta diversity per million T cells fell as age increased.

The chain has TRBV27 and TRBJ2-5; TRBD2 is a possible D gene (5 bases). Sequencing input: blood. The receptor was derived from a woman of 80 years or more in good health. CDR3 nucleotides: TGTGCCAGCAGTTCATCCGGTGGACTGGGGTTCCTAGAGACCCAGTACTTC. It specifies CASSSSGGLGFLETQYF.